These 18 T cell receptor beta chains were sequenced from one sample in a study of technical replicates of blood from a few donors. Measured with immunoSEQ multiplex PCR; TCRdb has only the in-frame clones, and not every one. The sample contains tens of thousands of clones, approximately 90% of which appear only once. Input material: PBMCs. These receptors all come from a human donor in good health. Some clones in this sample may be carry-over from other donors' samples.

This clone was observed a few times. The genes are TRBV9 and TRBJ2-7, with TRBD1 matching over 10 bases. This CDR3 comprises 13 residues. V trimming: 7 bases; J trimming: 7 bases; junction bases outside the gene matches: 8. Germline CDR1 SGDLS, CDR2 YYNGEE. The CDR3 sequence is CASGTGVLGEQYF. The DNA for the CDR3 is TGTGCCAGCGGGACAGGGGTCTTGGGGGAGCAGTACTTC. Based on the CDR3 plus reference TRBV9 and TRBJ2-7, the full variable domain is DSGVTQTPKHLITATGQRVTLRCSPRSGDLSVYWYQQSLDQGLQFLIQYYNGEERAKGNILERFSAQQFPDLHSELNLSSLELGDSALYFCASGTGVLGEQYFGPGTRLTVT.

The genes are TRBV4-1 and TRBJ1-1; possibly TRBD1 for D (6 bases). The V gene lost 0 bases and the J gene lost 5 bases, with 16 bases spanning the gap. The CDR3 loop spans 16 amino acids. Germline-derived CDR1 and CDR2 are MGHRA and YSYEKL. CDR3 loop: CASSQDGGGGRTEAFF. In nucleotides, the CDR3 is TGCGCCAGCAGCCAAGATGGTGGGGGGGGCCGGACTGAAGCTTTCTTT.

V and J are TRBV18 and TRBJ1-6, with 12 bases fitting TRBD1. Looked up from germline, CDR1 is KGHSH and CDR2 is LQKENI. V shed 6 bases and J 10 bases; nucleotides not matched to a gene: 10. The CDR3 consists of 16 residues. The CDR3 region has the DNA TGTGCCAGCTCCGGGACAGGGGGCGGCGATCGGTCACCCCTCCACTTT. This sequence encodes CASSGTGGGDRSPLHF.

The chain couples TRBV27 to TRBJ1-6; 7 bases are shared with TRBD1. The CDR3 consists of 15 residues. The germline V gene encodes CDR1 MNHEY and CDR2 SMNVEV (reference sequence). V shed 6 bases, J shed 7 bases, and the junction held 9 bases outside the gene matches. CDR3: CASSFATRGNSPLHF. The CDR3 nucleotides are TGTGCCAGCAGCTTTGCTACCAGGGGGAATTCACCCCTCCACTTT.

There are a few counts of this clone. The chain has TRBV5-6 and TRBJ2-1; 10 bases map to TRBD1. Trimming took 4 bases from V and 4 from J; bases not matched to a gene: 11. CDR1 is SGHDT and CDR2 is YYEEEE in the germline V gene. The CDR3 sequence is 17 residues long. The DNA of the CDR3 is TGTGCCAGCAGCCCATCCTTTGCGGGACAGGGGTACAATGAGCAGTTCTTC. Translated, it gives CASSPSFAGQGYNEQFF.

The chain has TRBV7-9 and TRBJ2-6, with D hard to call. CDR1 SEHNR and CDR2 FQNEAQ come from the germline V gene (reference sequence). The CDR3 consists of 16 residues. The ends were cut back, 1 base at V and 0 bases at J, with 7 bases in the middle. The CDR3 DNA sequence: TGTGCCAGCAGCTTAGGTACGGGCTCTGGGGCCAACGTCCTGACTTTC. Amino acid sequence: CASSLGTGSGANVLTF.

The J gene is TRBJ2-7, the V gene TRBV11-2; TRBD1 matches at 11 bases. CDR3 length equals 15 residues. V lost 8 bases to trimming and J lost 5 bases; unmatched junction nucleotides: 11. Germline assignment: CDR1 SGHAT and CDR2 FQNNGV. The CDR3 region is CASGPWGQGGNEQYF. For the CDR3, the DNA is TGTGCCAGCGGGCCGTGGGGACAGGGGGGCAACGAGCAGTACTTC.

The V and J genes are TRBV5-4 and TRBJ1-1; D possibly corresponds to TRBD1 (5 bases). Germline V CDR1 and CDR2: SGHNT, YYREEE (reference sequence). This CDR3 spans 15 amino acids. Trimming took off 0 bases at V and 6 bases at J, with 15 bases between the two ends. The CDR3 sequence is CASSLAGVGQSEAFF. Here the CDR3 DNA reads TGTGCCAGCAGCTTGGCGGGGGTTGGGCAGTCTGAAGCTTTCTTT.

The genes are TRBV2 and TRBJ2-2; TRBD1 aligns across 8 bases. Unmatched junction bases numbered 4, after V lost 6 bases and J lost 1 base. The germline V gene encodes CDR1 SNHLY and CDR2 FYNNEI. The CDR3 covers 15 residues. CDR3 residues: CASRRGQENTGELFF. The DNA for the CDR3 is TGTGCCAGCAGAAGGGGACAGGAGAACACCGGGGAGCTGTTTTTT.

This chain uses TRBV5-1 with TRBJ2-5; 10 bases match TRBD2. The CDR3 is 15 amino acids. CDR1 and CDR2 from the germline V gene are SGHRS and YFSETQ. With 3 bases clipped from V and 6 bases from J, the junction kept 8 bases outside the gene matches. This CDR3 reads CASSSTLAGLKTQYF. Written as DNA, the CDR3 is TGCGCCAGCAGCTCGACACTAGCGGGATTAAAGACCCAGTACTTC.

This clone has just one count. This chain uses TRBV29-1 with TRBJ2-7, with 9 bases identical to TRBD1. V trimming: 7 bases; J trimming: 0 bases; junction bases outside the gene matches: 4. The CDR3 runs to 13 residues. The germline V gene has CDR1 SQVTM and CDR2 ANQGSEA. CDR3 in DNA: TGCAGCGCAGGACAGGGGCTCTCCTACGAGCAGTACTTC. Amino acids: CSAGQGLSYEQYF.

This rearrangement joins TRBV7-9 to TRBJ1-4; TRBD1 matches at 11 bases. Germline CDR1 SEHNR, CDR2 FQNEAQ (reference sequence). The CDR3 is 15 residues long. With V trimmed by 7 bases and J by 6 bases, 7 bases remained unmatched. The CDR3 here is CASTGTGGNYEKLFF. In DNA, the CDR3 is TGTGCCAGCACCGGGACAGGGGGTAACTATGAAAAACTGTTTTTT.

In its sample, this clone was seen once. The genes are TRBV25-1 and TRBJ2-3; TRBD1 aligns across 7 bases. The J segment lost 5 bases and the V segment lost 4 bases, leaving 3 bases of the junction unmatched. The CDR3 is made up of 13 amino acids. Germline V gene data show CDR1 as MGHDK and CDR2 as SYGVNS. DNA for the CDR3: TGTGCCAGCAGTGGAGGACAGGAAGATACGCAGTATTTT. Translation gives CASSGGQEDTQYF.

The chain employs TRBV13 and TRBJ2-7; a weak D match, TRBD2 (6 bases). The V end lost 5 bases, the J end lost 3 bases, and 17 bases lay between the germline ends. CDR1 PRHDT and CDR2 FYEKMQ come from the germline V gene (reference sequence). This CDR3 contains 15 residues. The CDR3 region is CASSPSGGNFYEQYF. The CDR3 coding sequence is TGTGCCAGCAGCCCTTCTGGGGGGAATTTCTACGAGCAGTACTTC. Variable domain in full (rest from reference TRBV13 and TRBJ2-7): AAGVIQSPRHLIKEKRETATLKCYPIPRHDTVYWYQQGPGQDPQFLISFYEKMQSDKGSIPDRFSAQQFSDYHSELNMSSLELGDSALYFCASSPSGGNFYEQYFGPGTRLTVT.

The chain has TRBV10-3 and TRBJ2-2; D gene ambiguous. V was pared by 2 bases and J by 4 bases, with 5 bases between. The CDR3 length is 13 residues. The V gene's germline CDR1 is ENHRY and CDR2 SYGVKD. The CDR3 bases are TGTGCCATCAGTGAGCTCGGCACCGGGGAGCTGTTTTTT. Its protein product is CAISELGTGELFF.

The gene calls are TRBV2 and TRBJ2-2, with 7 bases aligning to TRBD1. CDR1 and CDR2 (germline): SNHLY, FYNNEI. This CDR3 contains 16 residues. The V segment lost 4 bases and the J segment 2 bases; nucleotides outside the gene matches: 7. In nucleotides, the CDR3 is TGTGCCAGCAGTGTGTCCGGGACAGTAAACACCGGGGAGCTGTTTTTT. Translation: CASSVSGTVNTGELFF.

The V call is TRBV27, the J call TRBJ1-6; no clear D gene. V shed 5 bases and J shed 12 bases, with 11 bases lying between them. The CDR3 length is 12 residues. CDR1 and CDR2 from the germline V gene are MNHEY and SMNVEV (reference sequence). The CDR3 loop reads CASSPGSRPLHF. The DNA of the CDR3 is TGTGCCAGCAGTCCCGGGTCGAGACCCCTCCACTTT.

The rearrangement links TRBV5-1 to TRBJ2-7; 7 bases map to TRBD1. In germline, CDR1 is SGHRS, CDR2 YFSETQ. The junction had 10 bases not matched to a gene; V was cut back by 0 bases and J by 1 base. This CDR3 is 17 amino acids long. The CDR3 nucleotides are TGCGCCAGCAGCTTGGGAGGGAGACAGGGTTGGTCCTACGAGCAGTACTTC. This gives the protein CASSLGGRQGWSYEQYF.